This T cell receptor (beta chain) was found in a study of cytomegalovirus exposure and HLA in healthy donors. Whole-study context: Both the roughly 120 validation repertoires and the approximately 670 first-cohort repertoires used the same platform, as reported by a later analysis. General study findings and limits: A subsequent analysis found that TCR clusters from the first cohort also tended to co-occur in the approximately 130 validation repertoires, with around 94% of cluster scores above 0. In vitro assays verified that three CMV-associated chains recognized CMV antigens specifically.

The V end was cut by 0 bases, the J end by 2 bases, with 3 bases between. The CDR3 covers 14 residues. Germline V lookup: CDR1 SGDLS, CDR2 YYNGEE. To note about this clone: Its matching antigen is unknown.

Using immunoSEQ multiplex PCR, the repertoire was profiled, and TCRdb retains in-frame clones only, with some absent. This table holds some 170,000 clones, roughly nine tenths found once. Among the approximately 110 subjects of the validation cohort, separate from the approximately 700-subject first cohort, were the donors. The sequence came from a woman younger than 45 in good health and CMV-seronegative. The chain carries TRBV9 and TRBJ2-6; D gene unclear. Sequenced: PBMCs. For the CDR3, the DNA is TGTGCCAGCAGCGTAGAAGCTGGGGCCAACGTCCTGACTTTC. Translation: CASSVEAGANVLTF.